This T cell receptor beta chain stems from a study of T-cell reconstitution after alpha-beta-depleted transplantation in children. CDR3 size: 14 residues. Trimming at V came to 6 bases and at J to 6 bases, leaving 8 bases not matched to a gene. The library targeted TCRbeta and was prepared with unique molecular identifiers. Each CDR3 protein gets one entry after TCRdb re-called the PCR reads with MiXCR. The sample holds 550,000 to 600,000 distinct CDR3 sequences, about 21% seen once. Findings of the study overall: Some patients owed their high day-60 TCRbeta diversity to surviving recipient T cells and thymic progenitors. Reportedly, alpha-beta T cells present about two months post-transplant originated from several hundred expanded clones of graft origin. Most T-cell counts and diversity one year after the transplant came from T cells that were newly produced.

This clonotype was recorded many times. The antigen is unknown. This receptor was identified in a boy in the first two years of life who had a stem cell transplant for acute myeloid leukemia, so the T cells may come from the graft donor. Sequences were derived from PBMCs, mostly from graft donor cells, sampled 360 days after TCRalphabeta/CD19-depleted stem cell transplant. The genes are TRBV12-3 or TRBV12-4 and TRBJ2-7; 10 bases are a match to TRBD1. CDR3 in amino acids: CASRRGQGEGEQYF. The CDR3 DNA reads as TGTGCCAGCAGACGTGGACAGGGGGAAGGCGAGCAGTACTTC.